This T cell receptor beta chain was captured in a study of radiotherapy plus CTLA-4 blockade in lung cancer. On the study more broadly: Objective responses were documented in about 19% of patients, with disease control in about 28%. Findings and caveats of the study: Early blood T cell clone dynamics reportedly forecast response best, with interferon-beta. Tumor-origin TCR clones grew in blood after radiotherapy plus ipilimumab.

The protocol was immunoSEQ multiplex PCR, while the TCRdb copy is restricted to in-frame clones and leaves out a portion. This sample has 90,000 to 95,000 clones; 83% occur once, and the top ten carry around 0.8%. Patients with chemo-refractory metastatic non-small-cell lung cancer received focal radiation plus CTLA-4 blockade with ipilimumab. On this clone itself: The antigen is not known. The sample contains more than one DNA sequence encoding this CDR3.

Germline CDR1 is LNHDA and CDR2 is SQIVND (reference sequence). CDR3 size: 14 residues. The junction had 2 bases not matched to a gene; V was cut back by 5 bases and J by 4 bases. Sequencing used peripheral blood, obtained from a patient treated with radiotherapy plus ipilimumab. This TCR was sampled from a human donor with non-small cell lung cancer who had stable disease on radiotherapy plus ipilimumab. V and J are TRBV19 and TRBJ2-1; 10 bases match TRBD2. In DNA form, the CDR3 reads TGTGCCAGTAGTCTTAGCGGGGGGTACAATGAGCAGTTCTTC. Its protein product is CASSLSGGYNEQFF.